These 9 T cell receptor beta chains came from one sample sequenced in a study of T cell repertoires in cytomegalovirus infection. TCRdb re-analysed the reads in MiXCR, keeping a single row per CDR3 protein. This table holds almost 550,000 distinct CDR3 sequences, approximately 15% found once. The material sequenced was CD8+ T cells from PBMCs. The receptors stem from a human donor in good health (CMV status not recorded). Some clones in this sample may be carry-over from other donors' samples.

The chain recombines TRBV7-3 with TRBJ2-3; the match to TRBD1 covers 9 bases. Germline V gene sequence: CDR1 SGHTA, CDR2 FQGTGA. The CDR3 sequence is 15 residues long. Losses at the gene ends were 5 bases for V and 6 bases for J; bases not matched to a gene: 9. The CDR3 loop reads CASSPTTGGTDTQYF. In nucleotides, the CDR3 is TGTGCCAGCAGCCCCACGACAGGGGGGACGGATACGCAGTATTTT.

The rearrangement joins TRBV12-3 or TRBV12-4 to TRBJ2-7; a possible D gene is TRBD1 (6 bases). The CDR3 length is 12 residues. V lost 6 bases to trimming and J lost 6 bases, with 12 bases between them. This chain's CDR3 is CASSDRFGEQYF. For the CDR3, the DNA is TGTGCCAGCAGCGACAGGTTCGGCGAGCAGTACTTC.

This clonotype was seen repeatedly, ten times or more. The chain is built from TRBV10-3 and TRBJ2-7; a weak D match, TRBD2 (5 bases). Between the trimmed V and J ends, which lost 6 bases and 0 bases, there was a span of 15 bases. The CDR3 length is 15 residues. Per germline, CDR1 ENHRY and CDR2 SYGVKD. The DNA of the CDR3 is TGTGCCATCAGCCACCCTGAGCGGAACTCCTACGAGCAGTACTTC. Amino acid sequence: CAISHPERNSYEQYF.

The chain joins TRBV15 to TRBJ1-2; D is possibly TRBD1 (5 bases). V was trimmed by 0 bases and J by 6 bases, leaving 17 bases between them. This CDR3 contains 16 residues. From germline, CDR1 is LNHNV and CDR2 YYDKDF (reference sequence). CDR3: CATSRDRGTGPNGYTF. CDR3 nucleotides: TGTGCCACCAGCAGAGATCGGGGGACCGGACCTAATGGCTACACCTTC.

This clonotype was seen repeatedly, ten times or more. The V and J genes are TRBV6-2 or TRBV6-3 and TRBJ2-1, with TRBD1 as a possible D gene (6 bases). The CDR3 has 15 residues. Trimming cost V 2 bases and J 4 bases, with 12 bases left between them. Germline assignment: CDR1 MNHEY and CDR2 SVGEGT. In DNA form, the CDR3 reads TGTGCCAGCAGTTACGACCGGGACATGTACAATGAGCAGTTCTTC. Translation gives CASSYDRDMYNEQFF.

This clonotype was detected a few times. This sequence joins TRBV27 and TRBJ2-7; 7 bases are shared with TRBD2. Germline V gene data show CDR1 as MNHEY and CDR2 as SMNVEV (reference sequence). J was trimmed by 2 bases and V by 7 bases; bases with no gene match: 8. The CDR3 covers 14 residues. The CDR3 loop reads CASKASGITYEQYF. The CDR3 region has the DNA TGTGCCAGCAAAGCTAGCGGCATAACCTACGAGCAGTACTTC.

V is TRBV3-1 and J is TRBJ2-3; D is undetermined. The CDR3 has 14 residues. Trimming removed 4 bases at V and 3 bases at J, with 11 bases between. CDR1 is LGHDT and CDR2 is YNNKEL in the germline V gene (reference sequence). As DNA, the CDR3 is TGTGCCAGCAGCCTCAAGGGTCGGACAGATACGCAGTATTTT. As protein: CASSLKGRTDTQYF.

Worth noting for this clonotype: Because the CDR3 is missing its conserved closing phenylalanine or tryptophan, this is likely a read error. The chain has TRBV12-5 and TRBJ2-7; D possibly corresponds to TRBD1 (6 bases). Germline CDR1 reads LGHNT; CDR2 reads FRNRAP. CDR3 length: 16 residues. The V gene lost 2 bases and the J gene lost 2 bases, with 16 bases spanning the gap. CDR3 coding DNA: TGTGCTAGTGGTTTGACCCTCGACAGGTCCACCTACGAGCAGTACTTA. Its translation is CASGLTLDRSTYEQYL.

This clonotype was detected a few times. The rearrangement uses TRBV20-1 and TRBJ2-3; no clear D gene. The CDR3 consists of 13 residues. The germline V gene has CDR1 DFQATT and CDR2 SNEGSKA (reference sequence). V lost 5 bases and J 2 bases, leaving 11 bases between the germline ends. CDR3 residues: CSAPDGFTDTQYF. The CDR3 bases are TGCAGTGCTCCCGACGGATTCACAGATACGCAGTATTTT.